This T cell receptor (beta chain) was sequenced in a study of T cell repertoires in cytomegalovirus infection. Across the whole study: Public TCR beta signatures provided an indication of both CMV infection and a matching HLA type.

Germline V gene lookup returns CDR1 SGHAT and CDR2 FQNNGV. CDR3 size: 12 residues. V gave up 4 bases and J gave up 9 bases, with 7 bases separating them. One entry per CDR3 protein results from TCRdb running MiXCR on the reads. Among more than 150,000 distinct CDR3 sequences listed, roughly 30% were seen once. To note about this clonotype: Its antigen is still unknown.

Overall study results and limits: Pooled public TCR beta family frequency picked out CMV carriers with the relevant HLA. In two of eight donors, the top clonotype was HLA-C-restricted CMV-specific.

The receptor was derived from a human donor in good health (CMV status not recorded). Some clones in this sample may be carry-over from other donors' samples. V is TRBV11-2 and J is TRBJ1-6; unclear D gene. The material sequenced was PBMCs. The CDR3 protein is CASSSQASPLHF. The CDR3, as DNA: TGTGCCAGCAGCTCCCAGGCTTCACCCCTCCACTTT.